The T cell receptor (beta chain) described here comes from a study of early T cells in non-severe SARS-CoV-2 infection. In this sample, this clonotype turned up a few times. Using its own MiXCR run on the 5' RACE reads, TCRdb lists one record per CDR3 protein. The sample includes 50,000 to 60,000 distinct CDR3 sequences, about 10% of them seen just once. Germline CDR1 and CDR2: SGDLS and YYNGEE. The CDR3 runs to 15 residues. V lost 0 bases and J lost 7; bases outside the gene matches: 6. The origin of this receptor is an adult who was a healthcare worker with PCR-confirmed SARS-CoV-2 infection or an uninfected control (not recorded which). The sequenced sample was whole blood. J is TRBJ2-1 and V is TRBV9; 8 nucleotides agree with TRBD2. CDR3 nucleotides: TGTGCCAGCAGCGTAGTACCGGGGGGGAGTAATGAGCAGTTCTTC. Translated, it gives CASSVVPGGSNEQFF.